This TCR beta chain came from a study of blood T cells in healthy people across ages (dated by TCRdb to between 2014 and 2017). At the level of the whole study: In model experiments, template switching captured roughly one uniquely barcoded TCR beta cDNA molecule for every two T cells. Two additional independent replicas of 1 million unique cDNA reads from the same blood draw were analyzed for two donors (one aged 18 to 30 and one aged 80 or older). Age-related changes in TCR beta repertoire diversity were measured in the study by deep sequencing normalized with unique cDNA molecular identifiers. Four age groups were formed from the donors: young (average 16 years), middle-aged (less than 40), aged (more than 55) and long-lived (around 82). To avoid experimental bias, donors of different ages were distributed randomly across sequencing lanes.

Overall study outcomes, separate from this receptor: As age increased, observed TCR beta diversity per million T cells dropped in a roughly linear way, and a significant reduction was already evident by age 40. The CMV infection status of donors was not known, potentially confounding age-related changes in expanded clonotypes. Because profiling used bulk unsorted PBMCs, naive and antigen-experienced compartments could not be compared conclusively. There was a strong correlation between observed TCR beta diversity and the percentage of naive T cells measured by flow cytometry. Total diversity estimates from one million sequenced T cells were considered lower bounds and underestimates. The long-lived group showed more naive CD4+ T cells, fewer expanded clones and increased TCR diversity than the aged group, suggesting age selection.

The 35 to 40 donors, aged about 6 to 95 years, were systemically healthy Caucasian individuals from Russia. Each donor gave around 9.8 milliliters of peripheral blood, collected into EDTA-treated Vacutainer tubes. Ficoll-Paque density-gradient centrifugation was used to isolate PBMCs, with at least 6.5 million per sample. Trizol reagent was used to extract total RNA from the PBMCs, yielding at least 5.5 micrograms per sample. For every donor, flow cytometry on a PBMC aliquot measured the percentage of naive CD45RAhigh/CD27high T cells. Library construction relied on 5' RACE. Sequencing instrument: Illumina HiSeq 2500. A second PCR of roughly 7 to 11 cycles was run with a J-beta primer mix and a sample-barcoded 5' primer. A template-switch 5' adaptor carrying 12 random nucleotides introduced a unique molecular identifier onto each TCR beta cDNA molecule. At least 2.5 million CDR3-containing paired-end reads were obtained from each sample. First-strand cDNA was synthesized from all RNA with the Mint cDNA synthesis kit, primed by a TRBC-specific oligonucleotide. After uracil-DNA glycosylase treatment, a first 18-cycle PCR used universal primers M1SS and BC2_uni_R on all cDNA. In the original analysis: For normalization, 1 million high-quality reads, each with a distinct molecular identifier, were randomly selected from each sample. Instead of being binned into consensus sequences, reads with shared molecular identifiers were discarded. MiTCR, set to a Q25 quality threshold and the strictest error-elimination algorithm, was used for CDR3 identification, clonotype clustering and error correction. Lower-bound total TCR beta diversity was estimated with a nonparametric unseen species model using Euler transformation. TCRdb cleaned the public reads at Q25 with fastp, built clones with MiXCR and kept in-frame beta chains. A single entry per CDR3 protein holds the most common genes and DNA from its merged rows. V and J calls and clone size were set by TCRdb, not the authors. The sample records 950,000 to 1,200,000 distinct CDR3 sequences, under 40% of which are singletons. Of the sample, about an eighth falls within the top ten clones.

Germline trimming amounts to 5 bases on V and 6 bases on J, with 9 as the count of junction bases outside the gene matches. Reading the germline V gene gives CDR1 SGHAT and CDR2 FQNNGV. From cysteine to phenylalanine, the CDR3 is 15 amino acids long. Only CDR3 DNA is held: 45 bases, read in frame from base 1. Of note for this clonotype: The antigen this receptor binds is unknown. No qualities accompany the bases; no much larger clone lies one base away.

Sequences were obtained from blood. The chain employs TRBV11-2 and TRBJ1-2; a stretch of 10 junction bases matches TRBD1. The source of this sequence is a man younger than 35 in good health. The CDR3 reads CASSPRQGANDGYTF. In nucleotide form, the sequence is TGTGCCAGCAGCCCTAGACAGGGGGCAAACGATGGCTACACCTTC.